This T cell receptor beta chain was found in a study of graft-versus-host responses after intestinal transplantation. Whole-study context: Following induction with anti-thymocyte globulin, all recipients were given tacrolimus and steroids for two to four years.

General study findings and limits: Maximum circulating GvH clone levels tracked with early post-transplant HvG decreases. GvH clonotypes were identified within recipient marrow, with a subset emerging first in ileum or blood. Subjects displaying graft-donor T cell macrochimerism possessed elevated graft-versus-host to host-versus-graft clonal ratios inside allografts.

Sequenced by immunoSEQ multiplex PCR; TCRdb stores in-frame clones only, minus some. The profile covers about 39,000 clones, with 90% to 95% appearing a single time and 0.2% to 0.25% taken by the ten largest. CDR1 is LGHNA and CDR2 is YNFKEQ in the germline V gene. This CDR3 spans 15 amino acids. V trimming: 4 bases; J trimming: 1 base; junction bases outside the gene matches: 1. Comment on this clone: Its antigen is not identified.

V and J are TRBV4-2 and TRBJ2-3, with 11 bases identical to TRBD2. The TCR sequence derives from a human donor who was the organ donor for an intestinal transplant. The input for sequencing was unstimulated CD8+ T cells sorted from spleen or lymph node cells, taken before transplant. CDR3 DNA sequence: TGTGCCAGCAGCCGTAGCGGGGGGGGCACAGATACGCAGTATTTT. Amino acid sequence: CASSRSGGGTDTQYF.